A single sample is the source of the 7 T cell receptor beta chains below, sequenced in a study of blood T cell repertoires in COVID-19. Data came from immunoSEQ multiplex PCR; TCRdb stores just in-frame clones and leaves some out. The sample shows some 180,000 clones, about nine tenths of them seen only once. The sample taken for sequencing was peripheral blood. All receptors derive from a man between 40 and 49 years old with acute or convalescent COVID-19.

This clone was seen once. The V and J genes are TRBV28 and TRBJ2-3; 10 bases are a match to TRBD2. The V gene end was trimmed by 9 bases and the J gene end by 7 bases; junction bases not matched to a gene: 10. The V gene's germline CDR1 is MDHEN and CDR2 SYDVKM. The CDR3 has 14 residues. The CDR3 protein is CASTPSGGAYTQYF. The CDR3 region has the DNA TGTGCCAGTACCCCCAGCGGGGGGGCCTATACGCAGTATTTT.

The rearrangement joins TRBV2 to TRBJ2-7; D is unclear. V lost 5 bases, J lost 0 bases, and 14 bases lay in between. Germline lookup yields CDR1 SNHLY and CDR2 FYNNEI. CDR3 length: 15 amino acids. CDR3 in amino acids: CASSSSWANSYEQYF. The CDR3 DNA reads TGTGCCAGCAGTAGCTCGTGGGCGAACTCCTACGAGCAGTACTTC.

The genes are TRBV27 and TRBJ2-7; 8 positions match TRBD1. Germline V CDR1 and CDR2: MNHEY, SMNVEV (reference sequence). The CDR3 covers 15 residues. V trimming: 3 bases; J trimming: 2 bases; junction bases outside the gene matches: 6. The CDR3 sequence is CASSLGGTGAYEQYF. The CDR3 DNA is TGTGCCAGCAGTTTGGGCGGGACAGGTGCCTACGAGCAGTACTTC.

The chain carries TRBV4-1 and TRBJ1-1; D remains unclear. The V end was cut by 2 bases, the J end by 11 bases, with 12 bases between. The germline V gene has CDR1 MGHRA and CDR2 YSYEKL. CDR3 length equals 12 residues. CDR3 protein: CASSQMGREAFF. The CDR3, as DNA: TGCGCCAGCAGCCAAATGGGGAGGGAGGCTTTCTTT.

This clone was counted a single time. V gene TRBV6-6 combines with J gene TRBJ2-7, with TRBD2 matching 10 bases. V gave up 3 bases and J gave up 6 bases; unmatched junction bases: 8. CDR3 length: 15 amino acids. CDR1 MNHNY and CDR2 SVGAGI come from the germline V gene (reference sequence). CDR3 nucleotide sequence: TGTGCCAGCAGTTATTGGATAGCGGGGGGCCTCGAGCAGTACTTC. It specifies CASSYWIAGGLEQYF.

The chain couples TRBV7-3 to TRBJ2-3; a weak D match, TRBD2 (5 bases). This CDR3 has 15 residues. Germline V gene lookup returns CDR1 SGHTA and CDR2 FQGTGA. V was cut by 2 bases and J by 3 bases, with 12 bases left in between. This chain's CDR3 is CASSLEGTVTDTQYF. The CDR3, as DNA: TGTGCCAGCAGCTTAGAGGGTACGGTAACAGATACGCAGTATTTT.

V usage is TRBV15 and J usage is TRBJ2-3, with D perhaps TRBD2 (7 bases). This CDR3 region has 14 residues. V was clipped by 4 bases and J by 2 bases, with 10 bases between them. Germline loops: CDR1 LNHNV, CDR2 YYDKDF (reference sequence). This CDR3 is CATSKGGDTDTQYF. The CDR3, as DNA: TGTGCCACCAGCAAGGGGGGGGACACAGATACGCAGTATTTT.